The source of this TCR beta chain is a study of cytomegalovirus exposure and HLA in healthy donors. The study drew the donors from its roughly 120-subject validation cohort, separate from the approximately 670-subject first cohort. TCRdb's copy holds only in-frame clones and misses some; the assay was immunoSEQ multiplex PCR. The sample lists 160,000 or so clones, around 81% seen once, with 2% to 2.5% in the top ten. This clone was counted a few times. The receptor's source is a young man in good health and CMV-seropositive. The sample comprised PBMCs.

The CDR3 sequence is CASSQGVAADTINYGYTF. CDR3 sequence (DNA): TGTGCCAGCAGCCAAGGCGTGGCCGCGGACACCATTAACTATGGCTACACCTTC. J is TRBJ1-2 and V is TRBV14; tentatively, D is TRBD1 (5 bases). This CDR3 comprises 18 residues. Trimming shortened V by 1 base and J by 1 base, and 19 bases separated the two germline ends. The germline V gene has CDR1 SGHDN and CDR2 FVKESK.